Listed below are T cell receptor beta chains from one sample, sequenced in a study of T-cell reconstitution after alpha-beta-depleted transplantation in children. TCRdb ran MiXCR on the PCR reads and lists one entry per CDR3 protein. The data contain about 510,000 distinct CDR3 sequences, more than 9.5% of them singletons. The source material was PBMCs, mostly from graft donor cells, sampled 180 days after TCRalphabeta/CD19-depleted stem cell transplant. These receptors were taken from a female patient younger than 10 who had a stem cell transplant for aplastic anemia, so the T cells may come from the graft donor. Both conserved end residues are part of each CDR3. Fields, in order: clone size, V gene, CDR3 protein. Not all rows give a size; the values are once, few, many and, for expanded clones, a class.

many TRBV27 CASSLFGWAGDNYGYTF
few TRBV12-3/TRBV12-4 CASSLIVGTGEKKLFF
NA TRBV6-5 CASSYGRASTDTQYF
NA TRBV4-3 CASSQLDRGTGANVLTF
NA TRBV4-3 CASSHLLGLAGAPEQFF
few TRBV4-3 CASSPKQDNYGYTF
NA TRBV27 CASGGGVRYEQYF
many TRBV10-3 CAISWSGQLSYEQYF
NA TRBV28 CASTQGGAGTGELFF
NA TRBV4-2 CASSRSSDAAPTRF
NA TRBV11-3 CASSFGRFYEQYF
few TRBV2 CASRPSELAKNIQYF
few TRBV18 CASSPQLASGGITGELFF
many TRBV5-1 CASHRGLAPFSTDTQYF
NA TRBV5-1 CASSDRDSNNEQFF
few TRBV28 CASNRGETGSTGELFF
many TRBV5-1 CASSLTGLHEQFF
few TRBV27 CASSRQGSSYNEQFF
NA TRBV7-9 CASSWQQETQYF
NA TRBV7-2 CASSLADRGWYEQYF
NA TRBV20-1 CSARKGTSGAYNEQFF
few TRBV29-1 CSVGESYEQYF
NA TRBV7-6 CASSLESRTGELFF
NA TRBV7-9 CASSSGPQKPTDTQYF
many TRBV12-3/TRBV12-4 CASISRFTGELFF
NA TRBV6-1 CASSEALGENYGYTF
few TRBV12-3/TRBV12-4 CASSDDRPQYF
few TRBV21-1 CASSPRWGRGRHSGNQPQHF
NA TRBV5-5 CASRDLGGGQETQYF
NA TRBV29-1 CSANKGPANEKLFF
few TRBV7-9 CASSLEFDGSNTEAFF
NA TRBV28 CASSFLIRGHTRNTQYF
NA TRBV12-3/TRBV12-4 CASSLEREWRNEQFF
NA TRBV18 CASSPLRGPAFF
few TRBV7-9 CASSLGDGSYEQYF
many TRBV12-3/TRBV12-4 CASSFIVSFGGYTF
few TRBV7-2 CASSPELAGVLYEQYF
few TRBV6-1 CASSEARDLGMVFF
NA TRBV7-9 CASSLGAGGSYNEQFF
NA TRBV28 CASSLWQLGGNEQFF
few TRBV5-1 CASSLYGERETQYF
NA TRBV15 CATSRLTGARLRSYNEQFF
NA TRBV29-1 CSVKPGQAYGYTF
few TRBV25-1 CASSDSGTGSRHGYTF